The rows below give T cell receptor beta chains drawn from one sample of a study of neurological immune-mediated disorders. TCRdb independently ran MiXCR on the 5' RACE reads; one entry per CDR3 protein. The sample includes over 55,000 distinct CDR3 sequences, over 2% seen only once; the top ten take 3%. The source material was PBMCs. These receptor sequences come from a man aged 50 or older with multiple sclerosis. CDR3s include the opening cysteine and the closing phenylalanine or tryptophan. A D gene is named only where the DNA matches it firmly. Rows may omit the clone size; those that give it use once, few, many or a size class.

V gene	D gene	clone size	J gene	CDR3 protein	CDR3 DNA
TRBV6-5	NA	many	TRBJ1-1	CASSLGAGAGNTEAFF	TGTGCCAGCAGTTTAGGGGCAGGGGCAGGGAACACTGAAGCTTTCTTT
TRBV5-1	NA	many	TRBJ2-5	CASSRGDQETQYF	TGCGCCAGCAGCCGGGGTGACCAAGAGACCCAGTACTTC
TRBV5-1	NA	many	TRBJ2-5	CASSHLAGEETQYF	TGCGCCAGCAGCCATCTGGCAGGGGAAGAGACCCAGTACTTC
TRBV7-8	NA	many	TRBJ1-2	CASGTGVDYGYTF	TGTGCCAGCGGCACGGGGGTCGACTATGGCTACACCTTC
TRBV7-2	NA	many	TRBJ2-3	CASSLGGRADTQYF	TGTGCCAGCAGTTTAGGGGGACGGGCAGATACGCAGTATTTT
TRBV20-1	TRBD1	many	TRBJ1-5	CSARTGPNQPQHF	TGCAGTGCTAGGACAGGGCCTAATCAGCCCCAGCATTTT
TRBV7-2	TRBD2	NA	TRBJ2-1	CASSQLAGGLEEQFF	TGTGCCAGCAGCCAGCTAGCGGGGGGGCTGGAAGAGCAGTTCTTC
TRBV20-1	NA	many	TRBJ2-7	CSAPRGSYEQYF	TGCAGTGCCCCCCGGGGCAGCTACGAGCAGTACTTC
TRBV6-5	TRBD1	many	TRBJ2-7	CASSLTGPQSYEQYF	TGTGCCAGCAGTTTGACAGGGCCCCAGTCCTACGAGCAGTACTTC
TRBV12-3/TRBV12-4	NA	many	TRBJ2-5	CASSLGNQETQYF	TGTGCCAGCAGTTTAGGCAACCAAGAGACCCAGTACTTC
TRBV15	TRBD1	many	TRBJ2-5	CATSRTGNQETQYF	TGTGCCACCAGTAGGACAGGCAACCAAGAGACCCAGTACTTC
TRBV4-3	TRBD2	NA	TRBJ2-5	CPSSQGATSGGETQYF	TGCCCCAGCAGCCAAGGGGCGACTAGCGGGGGAGAGACCCAGTACTTC
TRBV7-9	TRBD1	many	TRBJ1-1	CASSPRQGPTEAFF	TGTGCCAGCAGCCCACGACAGGGGCCCACTGAAGCTTTCTTT
TRBV7-8	NA	many	TRBJ1-1	CASSFQQGERAEAFF	TGTGCCAGCAGCTTCCAACAAGGGGAAAGGGCTGAAGCTTTCTTT
TRBV12-3/TRBV12-4	TRBD1	many	TRBJ2-1	CASSLDRTEQFF	TGTGCCAGCAGTTTGGACAGGACTGAGCAGTTCTTC
TRBV29-1	NA	many	TRBJ1-1	CSVKSGNTEAFF	TGCAGCGTTAAGTCTGGTAACACTGAAGCTTTCTTT
TRBV5-1	NA	many	TRBJ1-2	CASSEQHYGYTF	TGCGCCAGCAGTGAACAGCACTATGGCTACACCTTC
TRBV4-3	NA	many	TRBJ2-3	CASSQDRSTDTQYF	TGCGCCAGCAGCCAAGATCGGAGCACAGATACGCAGTATTTT
TRBV5-1	TRBD1	many	TRBJ2-1	CASSLEAGTGYNEQFF	TGCGCCAGCAGCTTGGAAGCCGGGACAGGGTACAATGAGCAGTTCTTC
TRBV9	NA	many	TRBJ2-5	CASSGSGRSQETQYF	TGTGCCAGCAGTGGCTCGGGACGGAGCCAAGAGACCCAGTACTTC
TRBV12-3/TRBV12-4	TRBD1	many	TRBJ1-4	CASSKGGQPEKLFF	TGTGCCAGCAGTAAAGGGGGACAGCCTGAAAAACTGTTTTTT
TRBV6-5	NA	many	TRBJ2-7	CASRGAPYEQYF	TGTGCCAGCAGAGGGGCCCCCTACGAGCAGTACTTC
TRBV18	NA	many	TRBJ2-7	CASSQGPEQYF	TGTGCCAGCTCCCAAGGGCCCGAGCAGTACTTC
TRBV29-1	TRBD2	many	TRBJ2-2	CSVELAGGPGELFF	TGCAGCGTAGAACTAGCGGGGGGGCCCGGGGAGCTGTTTTTT
TRBV20-1	TRBD2	few	TRBJ2-3	CSARDLRTSGGESTDTQYF	TGCAGTGCTAGAGACCTAAGGACTAGCGGGGGGGAAAGCACAGATACGCAGTATTTT
TRBV18	TRBD1	many	TRBJ2-2	CASSPQDRVVFF	TGTGCCAGCTCACCACAAGACAGGGTGGTGTTTTTT
TRBV20-1	TRBD1	many	TRBJ2-5	CSASNRGSGETQYF	TGCAGTGCTAGCAACAGGGGGTCAGGAGAGACCCAGTACTTC
TRBV19	NA	many	TRBJ1-1	CARGTDTEAFF	TGTGCCAGGGGAACAGACACTGAAGCTTTCTTT
TRBV7-7	TRBD2	many	TRBJ2-7	CASSPGGIHEQYF	TGTGCCAGCTCCCCGGGAGGTATCCACGAGCAGTACTTC
TRBV7-9	TRBD2	many	TRBJ2-3	CASSLAARGGRDTQYF	TGTGCCAGCAGCTTAGCGGCCCGGGGGGGCCGGGATACGCAGTATTTT
TRBV4-2	NA	many	TRBJ2-3	CASSQDGWGADTQYF	TGTGCCAGCAGCCAAGATGGGTGGGGGGCAGATACGCAGTATTTT
TRBV3-1	TRBD1	many	TRBJ2-1	CASSLLQGNEQFF	TGTGCCAGCAGCCTCCTACAGGGGAATGAGCAGTTCTTC
TRBV5-4	NA	many	TRBJ2-7	CASSLGPSSYEQYF	TGTGCCAGCAGCTTGGGTCCTAGCTCCTACGAGCAGTACTTC
TRBV25-1	NA	many	TRBJ1-2	CASSGGGGGYTF	TGTGCCAGCAGTGGGGGGGGAGGAGGCTACACCTTC
TRBV6-5	NA	many	TRBJ1-3	CASMSSGNTIYF	TGTGCCAGCATGTCCTCTGGAAACACCATATATTTT
TRBV25-1	NA	many	TRBJ1-6	CASSEWGNSPLHF	TGTGCCAGCAGTGAATGGGGAAATTCACCCCTCCACTTT